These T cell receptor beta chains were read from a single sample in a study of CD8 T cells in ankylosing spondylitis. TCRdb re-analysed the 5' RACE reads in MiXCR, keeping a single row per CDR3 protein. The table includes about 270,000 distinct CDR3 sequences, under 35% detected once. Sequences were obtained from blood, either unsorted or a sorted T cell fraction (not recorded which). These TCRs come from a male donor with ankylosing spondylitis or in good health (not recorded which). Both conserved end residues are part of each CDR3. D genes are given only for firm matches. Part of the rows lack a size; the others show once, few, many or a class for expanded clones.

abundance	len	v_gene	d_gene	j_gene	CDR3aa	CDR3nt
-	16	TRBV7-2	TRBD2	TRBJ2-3	CASSLTSGGAVDTQYF	TGTGCCAGCAGCCTCACTAGCGGGGGGGCCGTGGATACGCAGTATTTT
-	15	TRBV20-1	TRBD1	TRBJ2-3	CSASRDSDSTDTQYF	TGCAGTGCTAGCCGGGACAGTGATAGCACAGATACGCAGTATTTT
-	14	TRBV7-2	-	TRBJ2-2	CASSLTPGTGELFF	TGTGCCAGCAGCCTAACCCCCGGGACCGGGGAGCTGTTTTTT
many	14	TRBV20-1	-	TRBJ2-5	CSARSQGLGETQYF	TGCAGTGCTAGATCGCAGGGATTAGGAGAGACCCAGTACTTC
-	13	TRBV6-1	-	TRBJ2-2	CASSPGGAGELFF	TGTGCCAGCAGCCCTGGGGGAGCCGGGGAGCTGTTTTTT
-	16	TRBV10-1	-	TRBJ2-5	CASSESECRVQETQYF	TGCGCCAGCAGTGAGTCGGAGTGCAGGGTCCAAGAGACCCAGTACTTC
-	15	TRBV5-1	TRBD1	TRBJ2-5	CASSLGTGRPETQYF	TGCGCCAGCAGCTTGGGGACAGGCCGTCCAGAGACCCAGTACTTC
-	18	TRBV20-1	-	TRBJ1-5	CSAREPRRTPNSNQPQHF	TGCAGTGCTAGGGAGCCGCGGAGAACCCCAAATAGCAATCAGCCCCAGCATTTT
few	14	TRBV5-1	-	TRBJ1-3	CASSFGDSGNTIYF	TGCGCCAGCAGCTTCGGGGACTCTGGAAACACCATATATTTT
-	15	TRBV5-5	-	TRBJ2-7	CASSLGGAGAYEQYF	TGTGCCAGCAGCTTAGGGGGGGCAGGGGCCTACGAGCAGTACTTC
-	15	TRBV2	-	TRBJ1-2	CASSEEWGRDYGYTF	TGTGCCAGCAGTGAAGAATGGGGACGGGACTATGGCTACACCTTC
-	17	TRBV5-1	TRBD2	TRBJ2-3	CASSAWTSGSSTDTQYF	TGCGCCAGCAGCGCCTGGACTAGCGGGTCTAGCACAGATACGCAGTATTTT
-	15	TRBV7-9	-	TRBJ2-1	CASSLQGSSYNEQFF	TGTGCCAGCAGCTTACAGGGGAGCTCCTACAATGAGCAGTTCTTC
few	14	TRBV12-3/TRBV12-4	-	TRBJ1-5	CASSRDNSNQPQHF	TGTGCCAGCAGCCGGGACAATAGCAATCAGCCCCAGCATTTT
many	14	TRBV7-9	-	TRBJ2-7	CASSLGAEGYEQYF	TGTGCCAGCAGCTTAGGGGCAGAAGGCTACGAGCAGTACTTC
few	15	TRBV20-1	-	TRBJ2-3	CSAKKSDSLTDTQYF	TGCAGTGCTAAAAAATCCGACAGCCTCACAGATACGCAGTATTTT
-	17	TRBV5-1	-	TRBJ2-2	CASSLGTGPLNTGELFF	TGCGCCAGCAGCTTGGGTACGGGGCCGTTGAACACCGGGGAGCTGTTTTTT
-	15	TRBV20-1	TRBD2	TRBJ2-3	CSANKRGGGTDTQYF	TGCAGTGCTAACAAGCGGGGGGGCGGGACAGATACGCAGTATTTT
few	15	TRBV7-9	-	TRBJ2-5	CASSSGTKGEETQYF	TGTGCCAGCAGCTCCGGGACCAAGGGGGAAGAGACCCAGTACTTC
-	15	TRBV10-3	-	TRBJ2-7	CAISESSITPYEQYF	TGTGCCATCAGTGAGTCATCCATAACCCCCTACGAGCAGTACTTC
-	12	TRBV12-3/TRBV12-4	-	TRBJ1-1	CASREGNTEAFF	TGTGCCAGCAGGGAGGGGAACACTGAAGCTTTCTTT
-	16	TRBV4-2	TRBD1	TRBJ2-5	CASSQDGAGGLGTQYF	TGTGCCAGCAGCCAAGATGGGGCAGGGGGCCTTGGGACCCAGTACTTC
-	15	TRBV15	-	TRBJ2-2	CATSRDSVETGELFF	TGTGCCACCAGCAGAGATTCGGTCGAAACCGGGGAGCTGTTTTTT
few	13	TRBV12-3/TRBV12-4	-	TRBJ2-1	CASSPPTGDEQFF	TGTGCCAGCAGTCCGCCGACCGGGGATGAGCAGTTCTTC
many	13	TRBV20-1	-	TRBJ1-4	CSARQSTNEKLFF	TGCAGTGCTAGACAGTCAACTAATGAAAAACTGTTTTTT
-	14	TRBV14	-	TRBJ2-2	CASSQDSWAGELFF	TGTGCCAGCAGCCAAGATTCATGGGCCGGGGAGCTGTTTTTT
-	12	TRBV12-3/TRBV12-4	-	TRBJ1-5	CASRQGNQPQHF	TGTGCCAGCAGGCAGGGTAATCAGCCCCAGCATTTT
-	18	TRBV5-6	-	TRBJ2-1	CASSPSGPLLAGRLEQFF	TGTGCCAGCAGCCCGTCAGGGCCTCTGCTAGCAGGTCGGCTTGAGCAGTTCTTC
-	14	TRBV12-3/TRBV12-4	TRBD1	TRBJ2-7	CASSSTQGKGEQYF	TGTGCCAGCAGTTCCACACAGGGGAAGGGCGAGCAGTACTTC
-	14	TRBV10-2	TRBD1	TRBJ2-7	CASTRTGKSYEQYF	TGCGCCAGCACGCGGACAGGCAAATCCTACGAGCAGTACTTC
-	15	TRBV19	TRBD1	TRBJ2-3	CASTYFQGATDTQYF	TGTGCCAGTACCTACTTCCAGGGGGCGACAGATACGCAGTATTTT